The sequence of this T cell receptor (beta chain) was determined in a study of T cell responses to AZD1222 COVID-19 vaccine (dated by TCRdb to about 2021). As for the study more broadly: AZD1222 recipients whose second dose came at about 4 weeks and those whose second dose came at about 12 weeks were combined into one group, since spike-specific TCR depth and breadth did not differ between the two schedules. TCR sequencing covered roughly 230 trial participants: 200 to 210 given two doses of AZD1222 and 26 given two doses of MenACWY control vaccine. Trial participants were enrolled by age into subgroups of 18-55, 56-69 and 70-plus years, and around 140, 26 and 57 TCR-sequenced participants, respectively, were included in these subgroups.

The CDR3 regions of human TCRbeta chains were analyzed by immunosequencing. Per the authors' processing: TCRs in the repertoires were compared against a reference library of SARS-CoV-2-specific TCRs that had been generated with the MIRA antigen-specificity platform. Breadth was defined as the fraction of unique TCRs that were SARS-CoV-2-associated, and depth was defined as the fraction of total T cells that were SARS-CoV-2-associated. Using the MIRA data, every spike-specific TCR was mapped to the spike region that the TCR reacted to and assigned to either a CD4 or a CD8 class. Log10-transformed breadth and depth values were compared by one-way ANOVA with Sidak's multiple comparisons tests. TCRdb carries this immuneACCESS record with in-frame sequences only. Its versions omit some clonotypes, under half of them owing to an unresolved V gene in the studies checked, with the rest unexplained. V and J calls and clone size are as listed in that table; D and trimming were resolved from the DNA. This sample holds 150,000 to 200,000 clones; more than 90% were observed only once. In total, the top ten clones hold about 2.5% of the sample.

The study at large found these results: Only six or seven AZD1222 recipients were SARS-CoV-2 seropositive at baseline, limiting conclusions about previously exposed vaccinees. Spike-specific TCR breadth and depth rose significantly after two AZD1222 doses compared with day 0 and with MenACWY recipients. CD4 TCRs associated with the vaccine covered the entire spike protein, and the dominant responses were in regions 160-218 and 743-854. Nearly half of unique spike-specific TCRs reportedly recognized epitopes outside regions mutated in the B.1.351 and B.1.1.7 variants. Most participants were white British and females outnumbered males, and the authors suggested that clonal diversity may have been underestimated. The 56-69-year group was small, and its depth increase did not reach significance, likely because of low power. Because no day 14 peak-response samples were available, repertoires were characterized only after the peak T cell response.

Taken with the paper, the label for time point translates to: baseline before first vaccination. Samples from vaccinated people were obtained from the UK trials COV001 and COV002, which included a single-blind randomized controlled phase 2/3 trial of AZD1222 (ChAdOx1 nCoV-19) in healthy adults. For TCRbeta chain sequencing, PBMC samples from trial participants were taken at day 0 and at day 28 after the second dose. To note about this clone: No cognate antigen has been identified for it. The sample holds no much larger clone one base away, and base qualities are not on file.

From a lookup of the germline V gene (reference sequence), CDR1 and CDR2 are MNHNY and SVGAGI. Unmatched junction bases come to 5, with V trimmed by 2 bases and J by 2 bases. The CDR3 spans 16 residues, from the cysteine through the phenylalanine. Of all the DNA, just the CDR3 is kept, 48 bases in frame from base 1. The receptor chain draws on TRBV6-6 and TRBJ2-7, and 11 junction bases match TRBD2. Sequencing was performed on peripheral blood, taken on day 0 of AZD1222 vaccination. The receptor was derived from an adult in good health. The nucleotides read TGTGCCAGCAGTTACCCCCCGACTAGCGGGGCCTACGAGCAGTACTTC. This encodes CASSYPPTSGAYEQYF.